Below, 15 T cell receptor beta chains from the same sample are listed, as sequenced in a study of T cell repertoires in cytomegalovirus infection. TCRdb reprocessed the reads with MiXCR, giving one entry per CDR3 protein. The table has about 330,000 distinct CDR3 sequences, 8% to 9.5% seen once. Sequencing was performed on PBMCs. These receptors came from a human donor in good health (CMV status not recorded). Some clones in this sample may be carry-over from other donors' samples.

The chain recombines TRBV9 with TRBJ1-1, with D uncertain. V lost 0 bases and J 3 bases, leaving 6 bases between the germline ends. Germline V gene lookup returns CDR1 SGDLS and CDR2 YYNGEE. This CDR3 has 13 residues. CDR3 nucleotide sequence: TGTGCCAGCAGCGTAGCCGCGTACACTGAAGCTTTCTTT. Protein product: CASSVAAYTEAFF.

The genes are TRBV28 and TRBJ1-1; perhaps TRBD1 as D (6 bases). Germline V lookup: CDR1 MDHEN, CDR2 SYDVKM. The CDR3 runs 15 residues. V was cut by 5 bases and J by 4 bases, with 17 bases left in between. CDR3 region: CASSPEGGRSTEAFF. The CDR3 DNA reads TGTGCCAGCAGTCCCGAGGGGGGAAGGAGCACTGAAGCTTTCTTT. Based on the CDR3 plus reference TRBV28 and TRBJ1-1, the full variable domain is DVKVTQSSRYLVKRTGEKVFLECVQDMDHENMFWYRQDPGLGLRLIYFSYDVKMKEKGDIPEGYSVSREKKERFSLILESASTNQTSMYLCASSPEGGRSTEAFFGQGTRLTVV.

This clonotype was counted between two and nine times. The chain has TRBV7-2 and TRBJ2-7; tentative D call: TRBD1 (5 bases). This CDR3 is 15 amino acids long. The V gene lost 1 base and the J gene lost 4 bases, with 14 bases spanning the gap. Germline V CDR1 and CDR2: SGHTA, FQGNSA. In DNA form, the CDR3 reads TGTGCCAGCAGCTTAGAGCAGGGTAATGTGTACGAGCAGTACTTC. This codes for CASSLEQGNVYEQYF.

This clonotype has a handful of counts. The rearrangement uses TRBV5-1 and TRBJ2-3; D unresolved. Germline V gives CDR1 SGHRS, CDR2 YFSETQ. The V gene lost 1 base and the J gene lost 1 base, with 10 bases spanning the gap. CDR3 length: 15 amino acids. CDR3 sequence: CASSLTPDRTDTQYF. In DNA, the CDR3 is TGCGCCAGCAGCTTGACGCCAGACCGCACAGATACGCAGTATTTT.

This clonotype appeared many times. The chain is built from TRBV11-2 and TRBJ2-7; maybe TRBD1 (7 bases). The CDR3 has 14 amino acids. CDR1 and CDR2 (germline): SGHAT, FQNNGV. Between the trimmed V and J ends, which lost 5 bases and 0 bases, there was a span of 11 bases. The CDR3 DNA reads as TGTGCCAGCAGCCCAGGGGGGTACTCCTACGAGCAGTACTTC. Protein sequence: CASSPGGYSYEQYF.

The sample holds a few counts of this clonotype. V and J are TRBV20-1 and TRBJ1-5; the match to TRBD1 covers 9 bases. The junction had 8 bases not matched to a gene; V was cut back by 5 bases and J by 0 bases. The CDR3 has 16 amino acids. Germline-derived CDR1 and CDR2 are DFQATT and SNEGSKA (reference sequence). Here the CDR3 reads CSAGTGTLYSNQPQHF. The CDR3 nucleotides read TGCAGTGCTGGGACAGGGACGCTTTATAGCAATCAGCCCCAGCATTTT.

This clonotype was detected a few times. The chain is built from TRBV6-1 and TRBJ2-7; 7 bases are a match to TRBD2. The CDR3 contains 10 residues. J lost 4 bases, V lost 10 bases, and 1 base had no gene match. Germline V gene lookup returns CDR1 MNHNS and CDR2 SASEGT. CDR3 DNA sequence: TGTGCCATGGGGGGGTACGAGCAGTACTTC. It encodes CAMGGYEQYF.

This clonotype was counted only a few times. V gene TRBV7-8 combines with J gene TRBJ2-3; no clear D. V lost 0 bases, J lost 5 bases, and 12 bases lay in between. Germline lookup yields CDR1 SGHVS and CDR2 FQNEAQ. The CDR3 has 15 amino acids. In DNA form, the CDR3 reads TGTGCCAGCAGCTTAGCGTACAGATGGGAAGATACGCAGTATTTT. This codes for CASSLAYRWEDTQYF.

V gene TRBV3-1 combines with J gene TRBJ2-2; D remains ambiguous. Between the trimmed V and J ends, which lost 4 bases and 4 bases, there was a span of 22 bases. Germline CDR1 reads LGHDT; CDR2 reads YNNKEL (reference sequence). The CDR3 has 18 amino acids. CDR3 loop: CASSLPSSALLFTGELFF. In DNA, the CDR3 is TGTGCCAGCAGCCTCCCAAGCTCGGCTCTTCTGTTCACCGGGGAGCTGTTTTTT.

This clonotype was seen only a few times. Relative to the germline gene, one junction end is altered; a read error may explain this. J is TRBJ2-7 and V is TRBV24-1; no reliable D call. The CDR3 runs to 11 residues. CDR1 is KGHDR and CDR2 is SFDVKD in the germline V gene. This CDR3 is CATSEGSERYF. CDR3 DNA: TGTGCCACCAGTGAAGGATCAGAGCGGTACTTC.

Points on this clonotype: Its ends do not fully match the called genes, so a read error is possible. The chain links TRBV4-1 to TRBJ2-7; the match to TRBD1 covers 9 bases. Germline loops: CDR1 MGHRA, CDR2 YSYEKL. This CDR3 is built from 16 residues. CDR3 amino acids: CASSPGQGLGPYEQYF. The CDR3 DNA is TGTGCCAGCAGCCCGGGACAGGGCCTAGGCCCCTACGAGCAGTACTTC.

The chain uses TRBV4-1 and TRBJ2-1; TRBD2 matches at 7 bases. CDR3 length: 15 amino acids. CDR1 and CDR2 from the germline V gene are MGHRA and YSYEKL. Unmatched junction bases numbered 9, after V lost 6 bases and J lost 4 bases. CDR3: CASSPPGDYYNEQFF. DNA for the CDR3: TGCGCCAGCAGTCCACCCGGGGACTATTACAATGAGCAGTTCTTC.

This clonotype was detected a few times. This chain joins TRBV18 and TRBJ2-7; no clear D gene. The CDR3 is 14 amino acids. Between the trimmed V and J ends, which lost 3 bases and 3 bases, there was a span of 12 bases. Germline V gene lookup returns CDR1 KGHSH and CDR2 LQKENI. The CDR3 region is CASSPPGLYYEQYF. In DNA form, the CDR3 reads TGTGCCAGCTCACCGCCAGGCCTATACTACGAGCAGTACTTC.

This clonotype was counted between two and nine times. The J gene is TRBJ2-6, the V gene TRBV12-3 or TRBV12-4; 7 bases match TRBD2. Trimming cost V 3 bases and J 3 bases; bases outside gene matches: 2. This CDR3 region has 15 residues. The CDR3 reads CASSLGRGGANVLTF. The CDR3 DNA is TGTGCCAGCAGTTTGGGGAGGGGTGGGGCCAACGTCCTGACTTTC.

This clonotype showed up many times. The chain employs TRBV5-5 and TRBJ2-7; TRBD2 aligns across 13 bases. The germline CDR1 and CDR2 sequences are SGHKS and YYEKEE (reference sequence). The V gene end was trimmed by 4 bases and the J gene end by 6 bases; junction bases not matched to a gene: 13. The CDR3 length is 17 residues. In nucleotides, the CDR3 is TGTGCCAGCAGCGAAAGACTAGCGGGAGGTGTCGGTATCGAGCAGTACTTC. It yields the protein CASSERLAGGVGIEQYF.